Below are 8 T cell receptor beta chains sequenced from a single sample in a study of vaccination effects on CD4 cells after COVID-19. TCRdb's copy holds only in-frame clones and misses some; the assay was immunoSEQ multiplex PCR. In the table there are approximately 21,000 clones, approximately 74% of which are singletons. ViraFEST assay sequencing came after antigen-specific CD4+ T cells were expanded with viral peptide pools. Scientists isolated CD4+ T cells after a roughly ten-day culture period ended. None of these healthy vaccinees had been infected with SARS-CoV-2 before vaccination. No antigen has been assigned to these receptors. Sequenced material: CD4+ T cells from PBMCs cultured with HCoV-NL63 spike peptides, taken before COVID-19 vaccination. The source of these receptors is a human donor who received a COVID-19 vaccine.

The chain joins TRBV6-5 to TRBJ2-7; TRBD2 matches 8 bases. The V gene end was trimmed by 5 bases and the J gene end by 2 bases; junction bases not matched to a gene: 5. The CDR3 extends over 14 amino acids. Germline CDR1 is MNHEY and CDR2 is SVGAGI. Here the CDR3 reads CASSRTSTAYEQYF. Here the CDR3 DNA reads TGTGCCAGCAGTAGGACTAGCACCGCCTACGAGCAGTACTTC.

The V and J genes are TRBV6-1 and TRBJ1-1; no firm D call. The germline V and J ends were trimmed by 0 bases and 4 bases, with 6 bases remaining between them. Germline values: CDR1 MNHNS, CDR2 SASEGT. CDR3 size: 13 residues. The CDR3: CASSEARGTEAFF. The CDR3 nucleotides are TGTGCCAGCAGTGAAGCACGAGGCACTGAAGCTTTCTTT.

The gene calls are TRBV12-3 or TRBV12-4 and TRBJ2-5, with a tentative D call TRBD1 (6 bases). V gave up 6 bases and J gave up 2 bases, with 10 bases separating them. This CDR3 is 13 amino acids long. DNA for the CDR3: TGTGCCAGCAGAGTGGGGGCACAAGAGACCCAGTACTTC. This gives the protein CASRVGAQETQYF.

The genes are TRBV2 and TRBJ1-4, with D perhaps matching TRBD1 (5 bases). Trimming took off 9 bases at V and 1 base at J, with 9 bases between the two ends. The CDR3 loop spans 13 amino acids. Germline assignment: CDR1 SNHLY and CDR2 FYNNEI. The CDR3 here is CASEDITNEKLFF. The CDR3, as DNA: TGTGCCAGTGAGGACATAACTAATGAAAAACTGTTTTTT.

V is TRBV5-1 and J is TRBJ2-7, with 10 bases matching TRBD2. The CDR3 totals 16 residues. Germline values: CDR1 SGHRS, CDR2 YFSETQ. V trimming: 0 bases; J trimming: 2 bases; junction bases outside the gene matches: 5. CDR3 sequence reads: CASSLGASGGPYEQYF. The CDR3 DNA is TGCGCCAGCAGCTTGGGAGCTAGCGGGGGACCCTACGAGCAGTACTTC.

The chain recombines TRBV7-2 with TRBJ2-1; a possible D gene is TRBD1 (6 bases). Germline loops: CDR1 SGHTA, CDR2 FQGNSA. CDR3 length: 15 amino acids. The ends were cut back, 6 bases at V and 9 bases at J, with 21 bases in the middle. The CDR3 bases are TGTGCCAGCAGGTTCTCACAGACAGGCACGGGTGAGCAGTTCTTC. Its translation is CASRFSQTGTGEQFF.

The sample holds one count of this clone. V usage is TRBV6-1 and J usage is TRBJ1-6, with 7 bases identical to TRBD1. V shed 6 bases and J 7 bases; nucleotides not matched to a gene: 6. The CDR3 totals 14 residues. Germline values: CDR1 MNHNS, CDR2 SASEGT. CDR3 residues: CASRNRGWNSPLHF. The CDR3 bases are TGTGCCAGCAGAAACAGGGGTTGGAATTCACCCCTCCACTTT.

The chain has TRBV28 and TRBJ2-5, with unresolved D. Germline assignment: CDR1 MDHEN and CDR2 SYDVKM. Trimming took off 3 bases at V and 1 base at J, with 6 bases between the two ends. The CDR3 extends over 13 amino acids. CDR3 residues: CASSFGPQETQYF. The CDR3 bases are TGTGCCAGCAGTTTTGGACCCCAAGAGACCCAGTACTTC.